The clone carrying this T cell receptor beta chain is termed medium-sized. Antigen: not known. These data originate in a study of T cell repertoires in aging, cancer and after chemotherapy. The study, taken as a whole, reports: Untreated cancer patients had significantly lower blood TCR diversity than age-matched healthy donors. The repertoire data cannot show anything about immunological memory following chemotherapy. Hematological cancer patients had lymphoid organ infiltration that may impair thymic emigration or T cell expansion.

The CDR3 has 16 amino acids. Germline V CDR1 and CDR2: SEHNR, FQNEAQ (reference sequence). V lost 4 bases to trimming and J lost 12 bases; unmatched junction nucleotides: 18. Rearranged V-D-J TRB sequences were amplified with a mixed TRB-A/B primer pool. A single record per CDR3 protein comes from TCRdb applying MiXCR to the multiplex PCR reads. The table has under 1,500 distinct CDR3 sequences, roughly 25% seen once. Amplification of TCR beta used genomic DNA extracted from peripheral blood. Sequencing was performed on blood. This sequence originates from a human donor with a blood cancer. The chain is built from TRBV7-9 and TRBJ2-1, with 7 bases lining up with TRBD2. The CDR3 sequence is CASSSGGAGTSGVQFF. CDR3 nucleotides: TGTGCCAGCAGCTCCGGTGGCGCGGGGACCAGCGGGGTGCAGTTCTTC.